This TCR beta chain came from a study of human T cells and chemical hapten exposure. Study information: Chiefly female patients presented with alopecia areata, totalis or universalis. Per-sample TCR yields varied mainly from small pooled library volume differences. Study observations and caveats: The donors suffered from alopecia, so their immune response may not match that of healthy people.

The CDR3 covers 15 residues. The V gene lost 0 bases and the J gene lost 5 bases, with 13 bases spanning the gap. Germline CDR1 SGHRS, CDR2 YFSETQ. The time point is: pre-sensitization, week 0. Described treatment: therapeutic diphenylcyclopropenone sensitization with weekly scalp DPC. A remark on this clonotype: Its cognate antigen is unknown.

Separate cDNA molecules received unique molecular identifiers, which the library attached to them. TCRdb called the RACE reads again in MiXCR, with one record for every CDR3 protein. The sample yields roughly 380,000 distinct CDR3 sequences, 4.5% to 6% seen once. The TCR comes from a woman in her fifties or sixties with alopecia areata. Some clones in this sample may be carry-over from other donors' samples. Sequenced material: whole blood, taken in connection with sensitization to the hapten diphenylcyclopropenone (DPC). V gene TRBV5-1 combines with J gene TRBJ2-3; D gene uncertain. CDR3 sequence (DNA): TGCGCCAGCAGCTTGGGGCCGACCCGTGAAGATACGCAGTATTTT. It translates to CASSLGPTREDTQYF.